Listed below are T cell receptor beta chains from one sample, sequenced in a study of early T cells in non-severe SARS-CoV-2 infection. From the 5' RACE reads, TCRdb called clonotypes with MiXCR, one entry per CDR3 protein. The table records 40,000 to 55,000 distinct CDR3 sequences, about 23% of them present only once. The material was whole blood, obtained at baseline. The receptors stem from an adult who was a healthcare worker with PCR-confirmed SARS-CoV-2 infection or an uninfected control (not recorded which). CDR3s include the opening cysteine and the closing phenylalanine or tryptophan. A D gene is named only where the DNA matches it firmly. Not every row has a clone size; where given, it reads once, few, many or a size class.

NA	TRBV7-9	NA	TRBJ2-1	CASTEVDNEQFF	TGTGCCAGCACAGAAGTCGACAATGAGCAGTTCTTC
NA	TRBV4-3	NA	TRBJ1-4	CASSPDSTNEKLFF	TGCGCCAGCAGCCCGGACAGCACAAATGAAAAACTGTTTTTT
TRBD1	TRBV28	NA	TRBJ2-5	CASRSGQGETQYF	TGTGCCAGCAGGTCCGGACAGGGAGAGACCCAGTACTTC
NA	TRBV7-9	NA	TRBJ1-5	CASSFDNLSNQPQHF	TGTGCCAGCAGTTTCGATAACCTGAGCAATCAGCCCCAGCATTTT
TRBD1	TRBV27	NA	TRBJ2-7	CASSSARTGDVYEQYF	TGTGCCAGCAGTTCCGCCCGGACAGGGGACGTCTACGAGCAGTACTTC
TRBD2	TRBV29-1	few	TRBJ2-5	CSVVAGGVETQYF	TGCAGCGTAGTAGCGGGAGGGGTGGAGACCCAGTACTTC
NA	TRBV21-1	NA	TRBJ2-7	CASFANTPGRSYEQYF	TGTGCCAGTTTCGCGAATACCCCAGGCCGCTCCTACGAGCAGTACTTC
NA	TRBV15	NA	TRBJ1-1	CATSRDTNTEAFF	TGTGCCACCAGCAGAGACACGAACACTGAAGCTTTCTTT
TRBD2	TRBV20-1	few	TRBJ2-7	CSALPPSGGAFQSEQYF	TGCAGTGCTCTACCCCCTAGCGGGGGGGCCTTTCAGTCCGAGCAGTACTTC
NA	TRBV9	few	TRBJ2-3	CASSAGGRWDTQYF	TGTGCCAGCAGCGCGGGGGGCCGGTGGGATACGCAGTATTTT
TRBD1	TRBV4-2	NA	TRBJ1-1	CASSQDRGTEAFF	TGTGCCAGCAGCCAAGACAGGGGGACTGAAGCTTTCTTT
TRBD2	TRBV5-6	NA	TRBJ2-5	CASSLAGGLGPRETQYF	TGTGCCAGCAGCTTGGCGGGGGGACTCGGCCCTCGAGAGACCCAGTACTTC
NA	TRBV7-9	NA	TRBJ2-7	CASSLGRGRVKDEQYF	TGTGCCAGCAGCTTAGGTCGGGGCAGGGTAAAGGACGAGCAGTACTTC
TRBD2	TRBV7-9	few	TRBJ2-5	CASSLPRGARETQYF	TGTGCCAGCAGCTTACCGCGGGGGGCCAGAGAGACCCAGTACTTC
TRBD1	TRBV20-1	NA	TRBJ2-7	CSASSGTGSSYEQYF	TGCAGTGCTAGCTCCGGGACAGGGAGCTCCTACGAGCAGTACTTC
NA	TRBV20-1	few	TRBJ1-2	CSARVGHGYTF	TGCAGTGCTAGGGTGGGGCATGGCTACACCTTC
NA	TRBV12-3/TRBV12-4	medium-sized	TRBJ2-7	CASKRTDSPEQYF	TGTGCCAGCAAAAGGACGGACAGCCCCGAGCAGTACTTC
TRBD1	TRBV12-3/TRBV12-4	NA	TRBJ1-2	CASKGTAIGGYTF	TGTGCCAGCAAAGGGACAGCAATCGGGGGCTACACCTTC
NA	TRBV6-6	few	TRBJ1-3	CASSSGAGNTIYF	TGTGCCAGCAGTTCAGGGGCCGGAAACACCATATATTTT
TRBD1	TRBV7-8	NA	TRBJ2-5	CASSRQGRETQYF	TGTGCCAGCAGCCGACAGGGTCGGGAGACCCAGTACTTC
NA	TRBV5-1	NA	TRBJ1-2	CASSFRGLNYGYTF	TGCGCCAGCAGCTTTCGGGGGCTAAACTATGGCTACACCTTC
TRBD1	TRBV7-9	NA	TRBJ2-7	CASSLGGQSSYEQYF	TGTGCCAGCAGCTTAGGGGGACAGAGCTCCTACGAGCAGTACTTC
NA	TRBV20-1	NA	TRBJ2-4	CSARGIAEINIQYF	TGCAGTGCTAGGGGTATAGCGGAGATAAACATTCAGTACTTC